The T cell receptor (beta chain) described here comes from a study of CD8 T cells in Susac syndrome. Trimming shortened V by 0 bases and J by 0 bases, and 15 bases separated the two germline ends. The CDR3 loop spans 17 amino acids. From germline, CDR1 is GTSNPN and CDR2 SVGIG (reference sequence). The authors reverse transcribed roughly 0.5 to 1 ug RNA with random hexamers. TCRdb reprocessed the immunoSEQ multiplex PCR reads with MiXCR, giving one entry per CDR3 protein. The data show around 230,000 distinct CDR3 sequences, about 95% seen once. The chain couples TRBV30 to TRBJ2-1; weak D call: TRBD1 (6 bases). This TCR derives from a human donor with multiple sclerosis. Sequenced: CD4+ T cells from PBMCs. CDR3 in amino acids: CAWSVGTPRSSYNEQFF. CDR3 in DNA: TGTGCCTGGAGTGTAGGGACACCCAGGAGCTCCTACAATGAGCAGTTCTTC.